Listed below are T cell receptor beta chains from one sample, sequenced in a study of cytomegalovirus exposure and HLA in healthy donors. Sequencing was performed with immunoSEQ multiplex PCR; in TCRdb, only in-frame clones are kept and a portion is missing. Of approximately 140,000 clones in the sample, 50% to 75% were seen once. The sequencing sample was made of PBMCs. These receptors were taken from a woman aged 60 to 75 in good health and CMV-seropositive. CDR3s include the opening cysteine and the closing phenylalanine or tryptophan. The order of the fields is CDR3 protein, CDR3 length, clone size, V gene. A clone size is listed for some rows: how often the clone was seen (once, few, many), or a class if it is expanded.

CDR3 protein: CASSLARLAGSTDTQYF
CDR3 length: 17
clone size: once
V gene: TRBV5-1

CDR3 protein: CASSLFSGSYEQYF
CDR3 length: 14
clone size: -
V gene: TRBV7-2

CDR3 protein: CASTQGLAGSGSTDTQYF
CDR3 length: 18
clone size: -
V gene: TRBV11-2

CDR3 protein: CASSPSRDRVTGELFF
CDR3 length: 16
clone size: -
V gene: TRBV25-1

CDR3 protein: CASSPGGAGAKFF
CDR3 length: 13
clone size: -
V gene: TRBV7-2

CDR3 protein: CASRTLTKETQYF
CDR3 length: 13
clone size: -
V gene: TRBV6-6

CDR3 protein: CASSFLGGPDTGELFF
CDR3 length: 16
clone size: -
V gene: TRBV7-9

CDR3 protein: CASSYGHRQPQHF
CDR3 length: 13
clone size: -
V gene: TRBV6-5

CDR3 protein: CASSHTGGAGEQYF
CDR3 length: 14
clone size: -
V gene: TRBV4-3

CDR3 protein: CASSLAPTRPGEQYF
CDR3 length: 15
clone size: -
V gene: TRBV13